These T cell receptor beta chains were read from a single sample in a study of T cell changes during pregnancy in multiple sclerosis. Sequencing used immunoSEQ multiplex PCR; TCRdb keeps in-frame clones, though not all of them. The table has tens of thousands of clones, 92% seen once. Sequenced material: CD4+ T cells from peripheral blood mononuclear cells, taken after pregnancy. Every receptor here comes from a female donor in good health, enrolled as a control in a pregnancy study. CDR3s include the opening cysteine and the closing phenylalanine or tryptophan. A D gene is named only where the DNA matches it firmly. Clone size is not always given. Where it is, it says once, few, many or a class for expanded clones.

abundance,v_gene,len,j_gene,d_gene,CDR3nt,CDR3aa
NA,TRBV28,11,TRBJ1-2,TRBD1,TGTGCCAGCAGCACGACCGCGGGACAGGCCTTC,CASSTTAGQAF
NA,TRBV5-8,19,TRBJ1-3,NA,TGTGCCAGCAGCTTGGTGGGGAGGGAGTCCCGACACCGCGGGAACACCATATATTTT,CASSLVGRESRHRGNTIYF
NA,TRBV6-5,14,TRBJ1-1,TRBD1,TGTGCCAGCAGTTTCAGGGGGATGAACACTGAAGCTTTCTTT,CASSFRGMNTEAFF
NA,TRBV11-2,13,TRBJ1-1,NA,TGTGCCAGCAGCTTAATAGGGGGGGCTGAAGCTTTCTTT,CASSLIGGAEAFF
NA,TRBV14,15,TRBJ1-6,NA,TGTGCCAGCAGCCAAGATTGGAACAGATATTCACCCCTCCACTTT,CASSQDWNRYSPLHF
NA,TRBV29-1,12,TRBJ1-1,NA,TGCAGCGTTGTGGGCTGGAACACTGAAGCTTTCTTT,CSVVGWNTEAFF
once,TRBV19,14,TRBJ1-2,NA,TGTGCCAGTAGTCCTTCGCAGGGAAACTATGGCTACACCTTC,CASSPSQGNYGYTF
NA,TRBV11-3,14,TRBJ1-1,TRBD1,TGTGCCAGCAGCTTAGGCACAGGGGCCACTGAAGCTTTCTTT,CASSLGTGATEAFF
NA,TRBV7-3,13,TRBJ2-3,NA,TGTGCCAGCGGGGCAGGCAGCACAGATACGCAGTATTTT,CASGAGSTDTQYF
NA,TRBV11-3,13,TRBJ2-2,NA,TGTGCCAGCAGCTTATCTCATGCGGGGGAGCTGTTTTTT,CASSLSHAGELFF
NA,TRBV10-1,13,TRBJ2-7,NA,TGCGCCAGCAGGAGTTCGTTATCCTACGAGCAGTACTTC,CASRSSLSYEQYF
NA,TRBV4-1,15,TRBJ1-2,TRBD1,TGCGCCAGCAGCCAAGCCCCCGACAGGGTCTATGGCTACACCTTC,CASSQAPDRVYGYTF
NA,TRBV19,15,TRBJ1-2,TRBD1,TGTGCCAGTACCCCAGGGGGGACCCTCGACGGGGGCTACACCTTC,CASTPGGTLDGGYTF
NA,TRBV7-9,14,TRBJ1-3,NA,TGTGCCAGCAGCTTAGCGGGGGGGAGAAACACCATATATTTT,CASSLAGGRNTIYF
NA,TRBV9,16,TRBJ2-3,TRBD2,TGTGCCAGCAGCGCCCCCTCCCGCGGGGGGACAGATACGCAGTATTTT,CASSAPSRGGTDTQYF
NA,TRBV7-6,16,TRBJ2-7,TRBD1,TGTGCCAGCAGCCTCACAGGGGGTCTGAGCTCCTACGAGCAGTACTTC,CASSLTGGLSSYEQYF
NA,TRBV6-6,11,TRBJ1-2,TRBD1,TGTGCCAGCAGGGACAGGGGAGAATTGCAATTC,CASRDRGELQF
NA,TRBV6-1,13,TRBJ1-2,TRBD1,TGTGCCAGCACCGGGACAGGGAGTGGCGGCTACACCTTC,CASTGTGSGGYTF
NA,TRBV2,15,TRBJ1-5,TRBD1,TGTGCCAGCAGCTTCGGGACAGGGAGCAATCAGCCCCAGCATTTT,CASSFGTGSNQPQHF
once,TRBV30,14,TRBJ1-2,TRBD1,TGTGCCTGGAGTGTCGGACAGGGGAGTTATGGCTACACCTTC,CAWSVGQGSYGYTF
NA,TRBV7-2,12,TRBJ1-2,NA,TGTGCCAGCAGCTTAAACAGGCAAGGCTACACCTTC,CASSLNRQGYTF
NA,TRBV7-2,16,TRBJ2-7,NA,TGTGCCAGCAGCTTAGGGGGCGCCCGTACCCCCTACGAGCAGTACTTC,CASSLGGARTPYEQYF
NA,TRBV2,15,TRBJ2-1,TRBD1,TGTGCCAGCAGTGAGAGACAGGGGCGATACAATGAGCAGTTCTTC,CASSERQGRYNEQFF
NA,TRBV4-2,15,TRBJ1-1,TRBD1,TGTGCCAGCAGCCACGGAGAGGGGGCATACACTGAAGCTTTCTTT,CASSHGEGAYTEAFF
once,TRBV5-1,12,TRBJ2-5,NA,TGCGCCAGCGCGGGGGCGATAGAGACCCAGTACTTC,CASAGAIETQYF
NA,TRBV4-2,18,TRBJ2-1,NA,TGTGCCAGCAGCCAAGAGGTGGGTCGCGGTGACCTTTACAATGAGCAGTTCTTC,CASSQEVGRGDLYNEQFF
few,TRBV4-1,15,TRBJ1-2,NA,TGCGCCAGCAGCCAAGGCGCAGGGTCTCCCTATGGCTACACCTTC,CASSQGAGSPYGYTF
once,TRBV7-9,18,TRBJ1-1,NA,TGTGCCAGCAGCTCGCGAGGGGAACCCGGCAGGGAGGGAACTGAAGCTTTCTTT,CASSSRGEPGREGTEAFF
NA,TRBV7-3,19,TRBJ2-3,TRBD2,TGTGCCAGCAGCCAGAAAACTAGCGGGGGGCCTTCGAGCACAGATACGCAGTATTTT,CASSQKTSGGPSSTDTQYF
NA,TRBV4-3,20,TRBJ1-2,TRBD1,TGCGCCAGCAGCCAAGATGGGGGTCGGGGGTATAGGTACAGGGGCTATGGCTACACCTTC,CASSQDGGRGYRYRGYGYTF
NA,TRBV9,17,TRBJ1-3,NA,TGTGCCAGCAGCCTCATGATGGGTATTGGGCCTGGAAACACCATATATTTT,CASSLMMGIGPGNTIYF
NA,TRBV10-3,14,TRBJ2-3,NA,TGTGCCATCAGGATAGATTTAGCATCTGATACGCAGTATTTT,CAIRIDLASDTQYF
NA,TRBV18,18,TRBJ1-4,NA,TGTGCCAGCTCACCACTTCCCCTGGTTGGGGGCACTAATGAAAAACTGTTTTTT,CASSPLPLVGGTNEKLFF
NA,TRBV6-1,12,TRBJ2-2,NA,TGTGCCAGCATGGGGGCCGGCGGGGAGCTGTTTTTT,CASMGAGGELFF
NA,TRBV7-2,13,TRBJ2-5,TRBD2,TGTGCCAGCAGCTTAGCTAGCGGGCAGACCCAGTACTTC,CASSLASGQTQYF
NA,TRBV9,15,TRBJ2-3,NA,TGTGCCAGCAGCCCGCGTGCGCCTAGCACAGATACGCAGTATTTT,CASSPRAPSTDTQYF
NA,TRBV5-1,15,TRBJ2-5,NA,TGCGCCAGCAGCCCCAGAGGGGGGGCGGTAGAGACCCAGTACTTC,CASSPRGGAVETQYF
NA,TRBV5-4,14,TRBJ2-7,NA,TGTGCCAGCAGCTACGGACTGGGAGAGGGCGAGCAGTACTTC,CASSYGLGEGEQYF
NA,TRBV5-1,14,TRBJ1-4,NA,TGCGCCAGCAGCTTGTTATCAACTAATGAAAAACTGTTTTTT,CASSLLSTNEKLFF
NA,TRBV5-4,15,TRBJ1-1,NA,TGTGCCAGCAGCTTGGGCGGGAACTACAACACTGAAGCTTTCTTT,CASSLGGNYNTEAFF
once,TRBV18,16,TRBJ2-2,TRBD1,TGTGCCAGCTCACCGCTCGGGACAGGGGACACCGGGGAGCTGTTTTTT,CASSPLGTGDTGELFF
NA,TRBV28,15,TRBJ1-5,TRBD1,TGTGCCAGCAGACCTAGGGACAGACGCAATCAGCCCCAGCATTTT,CASRPRDRRNQPQHF
NA,TRBV7-2,16,TRBJ2-2,NA,TGTGCCAGCAGCTTAGCGGCTCGAGGTCGGACCGGGGAGCTGTTTTTT,CASSLAARGRTGELFF
NA,TRBV5-1,15,TRBJ1-5,NA,TGCGCCAGCAGCCCTGACGGCTTAAGAGGTCAGCCCCAGCATTTT,CASSPDGLRGQPQHF
NA,TRBV28,15,TRBJ2-7,NA,TGTGCCAGCAATGGGGTGCGGCAGGGGACCTACGAGCAGTACTTC,CASNGVRQGTYEQYF
NA,TRBV9,14,TRBJ1-1,NA,TGTGCCAGCAGCGCCCACACAGGGAACACTGAAGCTTTCTTT,CASSAHTGNTEAFF
NA,TRBV4-3,15,TRBJ1-3,NA,TGCGCCAGCAGCCAAGATTTGGGGGGGAAAGACACCATATATTTT,CASSQDLGGKDTIYF
NA,TRBV6-5,14,TRBJ1-1,NA,TGTGCCAGCATCTCAGGAGGGAGGAACACTGAAGCTTTCTTT,CASISGGRNTEAFF
NA,TRBV7-2,13,TRBJ1-2,NA,TGTGCCAGCAGCGGGGGCGGACGAGATGGCTACACCTTC,CASSGGGRDGYTF
NA,TRBV30,12,TRBJ1-3,NA,TGTGCCTGGAGTGGAGACAGAAACACCATATATTTT,CAWSGDRNTIYF
NA,TRBV27,16,TRBJ2-5,TRBD2,TGTGCCAGCAGTTTATCAGTAGCGGGGGGGCGGGAGACCCAGTACTTC,CASSLSVAGGRETQYF
NA,TRBV7-2,14,TRBJ2-5,TRBD1,TGTGCCAGCACCCTCAGGGGGCGCGAAGAGACCCAGTACTTC,CASTLRGREETQYF
NA,TRBV6-5,13,TRBJ2-7,TRBD1,TGTGCCAGCAGGATGGGACAGCGCTACGAGCAGTACTTC,CASRMGQRYEQYF
NA,TRBV19,13,TRBJ1-6,NA,TGTGCCAGTCGCAGGCGGGAATTGGGAACCCTCCACTTT,CASRRRELGTLHF
NA,TRBV11-1,13,TRBJ2-5,TRBD1,TGTGCCAGCAGCTCGGACAGGGAAGAGACCCAGTACTTC,CASSSDREETQYF
NA,TRBV5-1,16,TRBJ2-2,NA,TGCGCCAGCAGCTCGTCCGGGAAACCGAACACCGGGGAGCTGTTTTTT,CASSSSGKPNTGELFF
NA,TRBV7-2,13,TRBJ1-3,NA,TGTGCCAGCAGCTCCCGGGACAGAAACACCATATATTTT,CASSSRDRNTIYF